This T cell receptor beta chain was recovered during a study of identifying expanded T cells in peripheral blood. V was cut by 0 bases and J by 2 bases, with 10 bases left in between. CDR1 and CDR2 from the germline V gene are PRHDT and FYEKMQ (reference sequence). This CDR3 spans 15 amino acids. During the collection period, no donor immune events like infections were recorded. Study-wide results and limits: Differentially abundant clones: around 1.2 between replicates, 16.4 at about two weeks, around 20 at four. Across healthy donors, higher total template counts meant significantly greater approximately two-week count variance.

A note on this clone: Its antigen remains unknown.

Assay: immunoSEQ multiplex PCR; the TCRdb copy retains only in-frame clones and omits some. The sample shows 70,000 or so clones, about 90% of them seen only once. The chain uses TRBV13 and TRBJ1-2; D unclear. This TCR derives from a person aged 18 to 69 in good health. Sequencing was done on a sample of blood. The CDR3 spells CASSLGLTPNYGYTF. CDR3 nucleotide sequence: TGTGCCAGCAGCTTAGGCTTGACACCCAACTATGGCTACACCTTC.